This TCR beta chain was observed in a study of T cell clonality in common variable immunodeficiency (dated by TCRdb to between 2014 and 2017). For sequencing, equivalent amounts of genomic DNA were input from CVID and control samples. For every sample, a 60 bp segment covering the rearranged TCRbeta CDR3 region was amplified and then sequenced. The immunoSEQ assay, a bias-corrected multiplex PCR combined with high-throughput sequencing, was used to amplify TCRbeta. From the authors' description of their analysis: Each unique nucleotide sequence was treated as a clone and annotated with V, D and J genes, copy number and frequency. Sequences were labeled productive if in frame, and non-productive if out of frame or containing stop codons. Clonality was calculated from Shannon's entropy as previously described. Mean CDR3 Kyte-Doolittle hydropathy was derived from the predicted amino acid sequences of productive clones. Using the R hclust function, scaled V gene usage was clustered hierarchically with Manhattan distance and complete linkage. Clone sharing by CDR3 amino acid sequence was assessed by resampling 12 repertoires per group over 100 rounds. Repertoires were searched for 70 published EBV-specific and approximately 240 published CMV-specific TCRbeta sequences. Analysis left out a couple of CVID samples that produced under 10,000 sequences, so a few dozen CVID repertoires remained. Sourced from immuneACCESS, this table was stored by TCRdb with only in-frame sequences that have V and J called. A share of the clones is absent; for the studies checked, an unresolved V gene accounts for under half, and the remainder has no known explanation. The V and J calls and clone size come from that table; D and trimming were worked out from the DNA. The sample comprises some 14,000 clones, and every one was counted more than once. Together, the top ten hold approximately 12% of the sample.

This clone was counted a few times. Its specific antigen is unknown. The read halts 3 residues ahead of the CDR3 end, with the missing end drawn from the germline J gene. Study-wide findings and limitations: Even though DNA input was equal, the average per sample came to 82,000 or so unique sequences for controls compared with about 34,000 for CVID samples. Fewer deletions and N-nucleotide insertions were reportedly observed in CVID TCRbeta sequences, and highly modified clones with 13 or more V deletions were reportedly absent from CVID TCRbeta sequences. Healthy controls shared more TCRbeta clones with each other than CVID subjects shared among themselves (p < 0.0001). Patient heterogeneity within the CVID cohort put limits on correlating repertoire features with clinical complications. Compared with healthy controls, CVID subjects showed increased TCRbeta clonality (t-test p = 0.018), a feature most characteristic of about a third of subjects. According to the authors, finding the cause of the higher clonality in CVID would require sequencing the repertoires of T cell subpopulations.

Standard criteria were used to diagnose CVID, namely serum IgG, IgA and/or IgM reduced below the normal range together with specific antibody deficiency. A total of 45 or so subjects (approximately 15 female and around 30 male; age range roughly 8 to 70 years, mean age around 37) were included in the CVID group. Predominantly Caucasian heritage was noted among both the CVID patients and the healthy controls. Replacement immunoglobulin therapy had been administered to all CVID subjects for at least one year at the time of study participation. No CVID subject was ill or taking immunomodulatory or immunosuppressive medication when blood was collected. Heparinized peripheral whole blood samples of about 4.5 to 8.5 ml were collected from each donor. Genomic DNA from adults with common variable immune deficiency (CVID) and from healthy adult controls was used for sequencing of TCRbeta CDR3 repertoires. Diluted blood was subjected to density centrifugation over Hypaque 1077 or Ficoll-Paque for isolation of peripheral blood mononuclear cells. Genomic DNA was obtained from unsorted mononuclear cells through either Qiagen column purification or a centrifugation-based method.

In the germline V gene, CDR1 corresponds to MNHNS and CDR2 to SASEGT. The V end loses 4 bases and the J end loses 1 base, and a stretch of 14 bases separates them. The CDR3, from cysteine to phenylalanine, totals 15 residues. The CDR3 was read in part: 36 bases, with the frame set at base 1. The specimen was peripheral blood mononuclear cells. This clonotype was obtained from a human donor with common variable immunodeficiency. The rearranged segments are TRBV6-1 and TRBJ2-7; TRBD1 is perhaps the D gene, given 5 matching bases. The part of the CDR3 DNA that was read is TGTGCCAGCAGTGGTACAGGCTTATCTTCCTACGAG. The resulting protein is CASSGTGLSSYE. The full CDR3 protein reads CASSGTGLSSYEQYF.